This TCR beta chain was recovered during a study of CD8+ T cells in alopecia areata. Trimming stripped 5 bases from V and 2 bases from J, with 6 bases between. Germline CDR1 and CDR2: GTSNPN and SVGIG (reference sequence). CDR3 length: 11 amino acids. This clone has just one count. Its target is unknown. Alopecia areata patients provided lesional scalp punch biopsies and peripheral blood. The study's findings and limits: Lesional scalp, especially alopecia totalis/universalis, showed higher clonality than normal scalp. Sharing of TCR sequences between patients (possibly for HLA-related reasons) was less clear than in mice.

Extraction and reverse transcription of RNA yielded cDNA as the sequencing template. Libraries were prepared by immunoSEQ multiplex PCR; TCRdb keeps only in-frame clonotypes and omits some of them. Found here are approximately 150,000 clones, about 72% of them singletons; the top ten hold about 10%. This TCR came from a human donor with alopecia areata. The material sequenced was CD8+ T cells sorted from blood, taken at week 0. This chain connects TRBV30 to TRBJ1-2; D gene uncertain. CDR3 in amino acids: CAWGSNYGYTF. CDR3 nucleotides: TGTGCCTGGGGTTCCAACTATGGCTACACCTTC. Complete variable domain (other parts from reference TRBV30 and TRBJ1-2): SQTIHQWPATLVQPVGSPLSLECTVEGTSNPNLYWYRQAAGRGLQLLFYSVGIGQISSEVPQNLSASRPQDRQFILSSKKLLLSDSGFYLCAWGSNYGYTFGSGTRLTVV.